The 24 T cell receptor beta chains reported below all come from one sample, sequenced in a study of graft-versus-host responses after intestinal transplantation. Some clones are missing from TCRdb's copy, which holds only in-frame ones; the method was immunoSEQ multiplex PCR. The data contain more than 65,000 clones, approximately 80% of them singletons. These receptors' antigens are unknown. The material was unstimulated CD4+ T cells sorted from spleen or lymph node cells, obtained before transplant. The receptors here all came from a human donor who was the organ donor for an intestinal transplant.

The chain has TRBV6-6 and TRBJ1-3; the D is unclear. CDR3 length: 15 residues. The V gene lost 4 bases and the J gene lost 0 bases, with 10 bases spanning the gap. CDR1 is MNHNY, CDR2 SVGAGI, per germline (reference sequence). This CDR3 is CASSWAQGSGNTIYF. CDR3 DNA: TGTGCCAGCAGTTGGGCCCAAGGCTCTGGAAACACCATATATTTT.

The J gene is TRBJ2-3, the V gene TRBV2; 9 bases are shared with TRBD2. The CDR3 consists of 14 residues. With 2 bases clipped from V and 3 bases from J, the junction kept 0 bases outside the gene matches. Germline-derived CDR1 and CDR2 are SNHLY and FYNNEI. CDR3 loop: CASSELAGTDTQYF. CDR3 nucleotides: TGTGCCAGCAGTGAACTAGCGGGGACAGATACGCAGTATTTT. The full variable domain, rest sourced from reference TRBV2 and TRBJ2-3, is EPEVTQTPSHQVTQMGQEVILRCVPISNHLYFYWYRQILGQKVEFLVSFYNNEISEKSEIFDDQFSVERPDGSNFTLKIRSTKLEDSAMYFCASSELAGTDTQYFGPGTRLTVL.

The genes are TRBV9 and TRBJ2-3; TRBD1 aligns across 7 bases. The CDR3 is 14 amino acids. Germline V gives CDR1 SGDLS, CDR2 YYNGEE. V trimming: 2 bases; J trimming: 3 bases; junction bases outside the gene matches: 3. The CDR3 is CASSVLQGTDTQYF. The CDR3, as DNA: TGTGCCAGCAGCGTTCTACAGGGGACAGATACGCAGTATTTT.

This chain connects TRBV5-1 to TRBJ1-2; a weak D match, TRBD1 (5 bases). In germline, CDR1 is SGHRS, CDR2 YFSETQ. This CDR3 is 13 amino acids long. Trimming shortened V by 2 bases and J by 2 bases, and 7 bases separated the two germline ends. This CDR3 reads CASSLGANYGYTF. For the CDR3, the DNA is TGCGCCAGCAGCTTAGGGGCGAACTATGGCTACACCTTC.

The rearrangement joins TRBV9 to TRBJ2-1; D is perhaps TRBD1 (8 bases). From germline, CDR1 is SGDLS and CDR2 YYNGEE. This CDR3 contains 18 residues. V lost 4 bases to trimming and J lost 2 bases, with 22 bases between them. The CDR3 region is CASSKQGGGTGTYNEQFF. The CDR3 DNA reads as TGTGCCAGCAGCAAACAAGGGGGAGGGACAGGCACCTACAATGAGCAGTTCTTC.

V gene TRBV6-5 combines with J gene TRBJ2-5, with TRBD1 identical over 7 bases. Germline lookup yields CDR1 MNHEY and CDR2 SVGAGI. Unmatched junction bases numbered 5, after V lost 6 bases and J lost 4 bases. CDR3 length equals 13 residues. The CDR3 sequence: CASRTGVGETQYF. Here the CDR3 DNA reads TGTGCCAGCAGAACAGGGGTAGGAGAGACCCAGTACTTC.

The CDR3 nucleotides are TGTGCCAGCAGCCCAGGGTGGGGACTGACACCCTCAACCAATTCACCCCTCCACTTT. Its protein product is CASSPGWGLTPSTNSPLHF. The chain combines TRBV5-4 with TRBJ1-6; a weak D match, TRBD1 (5 bases). The V gene lost 4 bases and the J gene lost 7 bases, with 27 bases spanning the gap. CDR3 size: 19 residues. Germline-derived CDR1 and CDR2 are SGHNT and YYREEE (reference sequence).

CDR3 in DNA: TGTGCCAGCAGTCTACACGGGGAGAGAGAGACCCAGTACTTC. Encoded protein: CASSLHGERETQYF. This rearrangement joins TRBV7-3 to TRBJ2-5; TRBD2 might be the D (5 bases). The CDR3 loop spans 14 amino acids. Per germline, CDR1 SGHTA and CDR2 FQGTGA. The V end was cut by 6 bases, the J end by 4 bases, with 15 bases between.

J is TRBJ1-2 and V is TRBV10-2, with a weak D call TRBD1 (5 bases). CDR3 size: 16 residues. Germline V gene data show CDR1 as WSHSY and CDR2 as SAAADI. Trimming took off 0 bases at V and 3 bases at J, with 14 bases between the two ends. The CDR3: CASSESAGNRHYGYTF. CDR3 nucleotides: TGCGCCAGCAGTGAGTCGGCAGGGAATCGGCACTATGGCTACACCTTC.

This sequence joins TRBV18 and TRBJ2-4; D is perhaps TRBD1 (5 bases). The CDR3 loop spans 17 amino acids. Germline V CDR1 and CDR2: KGHSH, LQKENI. Trimming left V 5 bases short and J 6 bases short, with 23 bases between. The CDR3 DNA follows: TGTGCCAGCTCATCCGCCCAGGGCTCCGATTTGGGAAACATTCAGTACTTC. Its translation: CASSSAQGSDLGNIQYF.

The rearrangement links TRBV6-5 to TRBJ1-1; D gene ambiguous. Germline V gene sequence: CDR1 MNHEY, CDR2 SVGAGI. The CDR3 has 11 residues. Between the trimmed V and J ends, which lost 7 bases and 1 base, there was a span of 4 bases. The CDR3 DNA sequence: TGTGCCAGCACAGGGAACACTGAAGCTTTCTTT. This codes for CASTGNTEAFF.

V gene TRBV7-9 combines with J gene TRBJ2-3; 8 bases align to TRBD2. The CDR3 consists of 16 residues. Germline V gene sequence: CDR1 SEHNR, CDR2 FQNEAQ (reference sequence). V shed 4 bases, J shed 2 bases, and the junction held 8 bases outside the gene matches. CDR3 DNA: TGTGCCAGCAGCTACGGACTAGCAACTTCCACAGATACGCAGTATTTT. Translated, it gives CASSYGLATSTDTQYF.

The V call is TRBV28, the J call TRBJ2-3; 7 bases are a match to TRBD1. V trimming: 3 bases; J trimming: 4 bases; junction bases outside the gene matches: 4. The germline V gene has CDR1 MDHEN and CDR2 SYDVKM. This CDR3 is 14 amino acids long. The CDR3 here is CASSFVQGADTQYF. In DNA form, the CDR3 reads TGTGCCAGCAGTTTCGTGCAGGGGGCAGATACGCAGTATTTT. The full variable domain, completed using reference TRBV28 and TRBJ2-3, is DVKVTQSSRYLVKRTGEKVFLECVQDMDHENMFWYRQDPGLGLRLIYFSYDVKMKEKGDIPEGYSVSREKKERFSLILESASTNQTSMYLCASSFVQGADTQYFGPGTRLTVL.

The rearrangement links TRBV11-2 to TRBJ2-5; a possible D gene is TRBD1 (5 bases). Germline V gene sequence: CDR1 SGHAT, CDR2 FQNNGV. Trimming removed 1 base from V and 5 bases from J, with 11 bases in between. This CDR3 has 14 residues. CDR3: CASSLGQGKETQYF. DNA for the CDR3: TGTGCCAGCAGCTTAGGTCAGGGTAAGGAGACCCAGTACTTC.

The sample holds a few counts of this clone. The V call is TRBV10-2, the J call TRBJ2-7; D is possibly TRBD2 (6 bases). CDR1 and CDR2 from the germline V gene are WSHSY and SAAADI. The CDR3 runs to 13 residues. V was shortened by 6 bases and J by 7 bases, with 16 bases between the two germline ends. The CDR3 DNA is TGCGCCAGCAGGGCGGGACTTAGTGGGGAGCAGTACGTC. Amino acids: CASRAGLSGEQYV.

The chain combines TRBV5-4 with TRBJ2-1; the match to TRBD1 covers 8 bases. Looked up from germline, CDR1 is SGHNT and CDR2 is YYREEE (reference sequence). The CDR3 length is 14 residues. Trimming took 4 bases from V and 6 from J; bases not matched to a gene: 6. The CDR3 nucleotides read TGTGCCAGCAGCCTAAGACAGGGGATCAATGAGCAGTTCTTC. This gives the protein CASSLRQGINEQFF. The entire variable domain, with the rest obtained from reference TRBV5-4 and TRBJ2-1, is as follows: ETGVTQSPTHLIKTRGQQVTLRCSSQSGHNTVSWYQQALGQGPQFIFQYYREEENGRGNFPPRFSGLQFPNYSSELNVNALELDDSALYLCASSLRQGINEQFFGPGTRLTVL.

The rearrangement links TRBV6-1 to TRBJ2-2; maybe TRBD2 (6 bases). CDR3 length: 14 residues. The germline V gene encodes CDR1 MNHNS and CDR2 SASEGT. The ends were cut back, 8 bases at V and 7 bases at J, with 17 bases in the middle. The CDR3 sequence is CASHLGGSGGELFF. CDR3 DNA sequence: TGTGCCAGCCACCTTGGGGGGTCCGGCGGGGAGCTGTTTTTT.

This clone showed up just once. The chain links TRBV11-2 to TRBJ1-1, with D possibly being TRBD1 (5 bases). This CDR3 spans 14 amino acids. V gave up 5 bases and J gave up 1 base, with 11 bases separating them. Germline V gives CDR1 SGHAT, CDR2 FQNNGV. CDR3 loop: CASSPDGQNTEAFF. The CDR3 DNA reads TGTGCCAGCAGCCCCGACGGACAGAACACTGAAGCTTTCTTT.

This chain uses TRBV7-9 with TRBJ1-1; D is unresolved. The V end lost 1 base, the J end lost 8 bases, and 11 bases lay between the germline ends. Germline CDR1 reads SEHNR; CDR2 reads FQNEAQ (reference sequence). The CDR3 loop spans 13 amino acids. DNA for the CDR3: TGTGCCAGCAGCTTAGGAGGGCAGATAGAAGCTTTCTTT. This translates into CASSLGGQIEAFF.

This clone was detected only a few times. V gene TRBV5-1 combines with J gene TRBJ2-3, with 10 bases fitting TRBD1. J was trimmed by 5 bases and V by 2 bases; bases with no gene match: 5. Germline values: CDR1 SGHRS, CDR2 YFSETQ. The CDR3 has 15 residues. The CDR3 DNA follows: TGCGCCAGCAGCTTCTTGGGACAGGGGCAAGATACGCAGTATTTT. Residues: CASSFLGQGQDTQYF.

This clone occurred once. J is TRBJ2-7 and V is TRBV2, with D possibly being TRBD1 (6 bases). The germline V gene has CDR1 SNHLY and CDR2 FYNNEI. Deletions cut 7 bases from V and 6 bases from J, with 13 bases between. The length of the CDR3 is 12 residues. The CDR3 DNA follows: TGTGCCAGCAACAGGGATGGCTCCGAGCAGTACGTC. This gives the protein CASNRDGSEQYV.

The chain links TRBV11-3 to TRBJ2-3, with D unclear. With 1 base removed from V and 2 bases from J, the gap between germline ends came to 4 bases. Germline values: CDR1 SGHNT, CDR2 YENEEA. The CDR3 totals 13 residues. The CDR3 loop reads CASSLGDTDTQYF. CDR3 DNA: TGTGCCAGCAGCTTAGGAGACACAGATACGCAGTATTTT.

The chain recombines TRBV5-6 with TRBJ2-1, with 10 bases matching TRBD2. Germline V lookup: CDR1 SGHDT, CDR2 YYEEEE. V was clipped by 4 bases and J by 5 bases; unmatched bases: 6. This CDR3 has 15 amino acids. The CDR3 region has the DNA TGTGCCAGCAGCCGGGGGCTAGCGGGGGACAATGAGCAGTTCTTC. It encodes CASSRGLAGDNEQFF.

V gene TRBV5-1 combines with J gene TRBJ1-6; D uncertain. Per the germline V gene, CDR1 is SGHRS and CDR2 is YFSETQ. The CDR3 has 15 amino acids. V lost 0 bases and J lost 0, with 4 bases in between. CDR3 nucleotides: TGCGCCAGCAGCTTGGCCAGCTCCTATAATTCACCCCTCCACTTT. It specifies CASSLASSYNSPLHF. Variable domain in full (rest from reference TRBV5-1 and TRBJ1-6): KAGVTQTPRYLIKTRGQQVTLSCSPISGHRSVSWYQQTPGQGLQFLFEYFSETQRNKGNFPGRFSGRQFSNSRSEMNVSTLELGDSALYLCASSLASSYNSPLHFGNGTRLTVT.